This TCR beta chain was obtained from a study of blood T cell repertoires in COVID-19. Looking at the study overall: Samples taken during acute and convalescent COVID-19 were collected in the United States, Italy and Spain. PBMCs, B-cell-depleted T cells, or T cells provided the cDNA or gDNA that made up the material.

This clone was counted between two and nine times. Original data processing: Reference gene primer amplification in the assay estimated nucleated cell counts. Assay: immunoSEQ multiplex PCR; the TCRdb copy retains only in-frame clones and omits some. D and trimming come from the DNA, and the V and J calls and clone size come from that table. The table lists 150,000 or so clones, roughly 80% of them singletons. Germline V gene data show CDR1 as SGHTA and CDR2 as FQGNSA. The CDR3 consists of 12 residues. The chain couples TRBV7-2 to TRBJ2-7, with 8 bases matching TRBD2. The TCR was taken from a woman aged 45-65 years with active or convalescent COVID-19. Sequencing input: peripheral blood. Here the CDR3 DNA reads TGTACTTCGACCGGGGGGGCGGACGAGCAGTACTTC. It specifies CTSTGGADEQYF.